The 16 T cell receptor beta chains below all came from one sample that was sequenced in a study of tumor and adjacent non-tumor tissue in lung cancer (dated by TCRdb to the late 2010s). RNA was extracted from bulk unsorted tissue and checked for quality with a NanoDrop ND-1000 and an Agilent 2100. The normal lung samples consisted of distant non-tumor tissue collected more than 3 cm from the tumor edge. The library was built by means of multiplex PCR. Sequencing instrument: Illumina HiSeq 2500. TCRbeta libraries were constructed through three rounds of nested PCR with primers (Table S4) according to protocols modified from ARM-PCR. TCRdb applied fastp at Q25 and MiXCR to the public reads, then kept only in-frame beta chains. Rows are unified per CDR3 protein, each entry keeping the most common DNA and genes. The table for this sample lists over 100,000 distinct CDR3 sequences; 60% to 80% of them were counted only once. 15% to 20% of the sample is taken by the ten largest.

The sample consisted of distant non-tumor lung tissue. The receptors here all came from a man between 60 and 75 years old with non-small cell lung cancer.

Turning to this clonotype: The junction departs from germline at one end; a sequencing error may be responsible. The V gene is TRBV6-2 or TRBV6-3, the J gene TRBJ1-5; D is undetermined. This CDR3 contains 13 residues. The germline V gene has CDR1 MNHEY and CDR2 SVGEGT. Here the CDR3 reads CGSRRTGNQPQNF. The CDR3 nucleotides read TGTGGCAGCAGACGGACGGGTAATCAGCCCCAGAATTTT.

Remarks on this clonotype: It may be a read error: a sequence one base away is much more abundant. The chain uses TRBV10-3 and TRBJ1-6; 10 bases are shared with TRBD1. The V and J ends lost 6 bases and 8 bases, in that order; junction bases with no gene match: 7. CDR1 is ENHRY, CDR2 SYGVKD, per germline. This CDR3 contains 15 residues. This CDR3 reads CAIRDRDRGDSPLHF. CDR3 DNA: TGTGCCATCAGAGACCGGGACAGGGGAGATTCACCCCTCCACTTT.

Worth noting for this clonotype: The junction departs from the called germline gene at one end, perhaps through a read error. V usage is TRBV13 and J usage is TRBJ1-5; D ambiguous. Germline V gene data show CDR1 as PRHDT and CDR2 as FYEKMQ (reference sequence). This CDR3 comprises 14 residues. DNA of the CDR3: TGTGCCAGCAACTTAGGAGGGAGCAATCAGCCCCAGCATTTT. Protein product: CASNLGGSNQPQHF.

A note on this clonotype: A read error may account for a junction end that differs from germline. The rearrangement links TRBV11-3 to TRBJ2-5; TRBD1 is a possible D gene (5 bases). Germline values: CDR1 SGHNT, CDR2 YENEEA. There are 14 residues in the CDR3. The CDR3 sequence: CASSLRWGQGTQYF. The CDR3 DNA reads TGTGCCAGCAGCCTCCGCTGGGGCCAAGGGACCCAGTACTTC.

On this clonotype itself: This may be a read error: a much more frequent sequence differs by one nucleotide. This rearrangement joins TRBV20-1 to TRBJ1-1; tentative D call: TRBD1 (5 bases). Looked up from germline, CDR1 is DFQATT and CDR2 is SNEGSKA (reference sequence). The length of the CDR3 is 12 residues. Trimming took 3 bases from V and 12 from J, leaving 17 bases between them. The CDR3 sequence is CSARQADRETFF. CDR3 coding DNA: TGCAGTGCTAGGCAAGCAGACAGAGAAACTTTCTTT.

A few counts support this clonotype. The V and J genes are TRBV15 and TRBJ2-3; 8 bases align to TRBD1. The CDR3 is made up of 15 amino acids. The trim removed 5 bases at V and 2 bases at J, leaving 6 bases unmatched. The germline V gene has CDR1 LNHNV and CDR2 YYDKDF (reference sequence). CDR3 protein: CATSRRTGNTDTQYF. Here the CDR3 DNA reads TGTGCCACCAGCCGCCGGACAGGGAACACAGATACGCAGTATTTT. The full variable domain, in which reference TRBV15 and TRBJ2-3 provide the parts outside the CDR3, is DAMVIQNPRYQVTQFGKPVTLSCSQTLNHNVMYWYQQKSSQAPKLLFHYYDKDFNNEADTPDNFQSRRPNTSFCFLDIRSPGLGDTAMYLCATSRRTGNTDTQYFGPGTRLTVL.

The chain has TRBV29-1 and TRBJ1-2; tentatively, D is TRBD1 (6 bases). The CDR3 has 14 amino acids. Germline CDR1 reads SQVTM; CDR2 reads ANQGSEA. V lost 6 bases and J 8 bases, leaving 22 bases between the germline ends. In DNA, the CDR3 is TGCAGCGTCGTCAGAGAACAGGGCCCCTTCGGCTACACCTTC. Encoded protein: CSVVREQGPFGYTF.

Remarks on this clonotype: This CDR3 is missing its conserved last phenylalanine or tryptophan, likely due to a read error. Written as DNA, the CDR3 is TGCAGTGTTAGAAAGACAGGGGTCGGCTACACCTCC. It codes for CSVRKTGVGYTS. V usage is TRBV20-1 and J usage is TRBJ1-2; 8 nucleotides match TRBD1. This CDR3 has 12 amino acids. The germline CDR1 and CDR2 sequences are DFQATT and SNEGSKA (reference sequence).

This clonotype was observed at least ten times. The CDR3 DNA follows: TGCAGTGCTAGAGGGACTAGCGGGGCCTTGGAGCAGTTCTTC. Residues: CSARGTSGALEQFF. This chain links TRBV20-1 with TRBJ2-1; 12 nucleotides align to TRBD2. From germline, CDR1 is DFQATT and CDR2 SNEGSKA (reference sequence). Trimming took 1 base from V and 10 from J; bases not matched to a gene: 5. The CDR3 length is 14 residues.

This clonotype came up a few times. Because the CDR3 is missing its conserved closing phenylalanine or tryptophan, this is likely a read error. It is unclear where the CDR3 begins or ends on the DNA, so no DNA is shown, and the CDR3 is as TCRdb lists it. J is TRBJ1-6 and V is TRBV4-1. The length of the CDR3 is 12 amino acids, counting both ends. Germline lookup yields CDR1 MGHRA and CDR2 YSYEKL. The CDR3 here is CASSQDGSPLHS.

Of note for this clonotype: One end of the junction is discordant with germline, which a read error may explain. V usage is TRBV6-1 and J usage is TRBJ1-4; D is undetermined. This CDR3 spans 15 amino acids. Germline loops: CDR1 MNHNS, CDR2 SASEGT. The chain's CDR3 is CTSSPMTWSNEKLFF. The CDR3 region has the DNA TGTACCAGCAGTCCCATGACATGGTCAAATGAAAAACTGTTTTTT.

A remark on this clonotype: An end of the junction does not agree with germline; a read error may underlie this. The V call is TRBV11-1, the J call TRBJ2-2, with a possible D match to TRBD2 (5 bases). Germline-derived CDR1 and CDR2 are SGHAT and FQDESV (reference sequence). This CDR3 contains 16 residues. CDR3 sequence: CASGLGMGLNTGELLF. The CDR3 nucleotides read TGTGCCAGCGGCTTAGGGATGGGCCTAAACACCGGGGAGCTGCTTTTT.

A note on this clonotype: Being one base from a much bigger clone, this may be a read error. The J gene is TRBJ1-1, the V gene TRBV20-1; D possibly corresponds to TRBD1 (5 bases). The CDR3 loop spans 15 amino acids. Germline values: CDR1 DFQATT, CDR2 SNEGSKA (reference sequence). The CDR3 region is CIALGWGRGITEAFF. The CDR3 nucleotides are TGCATTGCTCTTGGGTGGGGGAGAGGGATTACTGAAGCTTTCTTT.

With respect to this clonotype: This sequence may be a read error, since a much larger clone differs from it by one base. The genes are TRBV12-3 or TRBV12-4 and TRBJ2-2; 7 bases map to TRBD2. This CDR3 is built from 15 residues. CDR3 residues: CASTLEASVGGGLFF. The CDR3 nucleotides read TGTGCCAGCACTTTAGAAGCTAGCGTAGGCGGGGGGCTGTTTTTT.

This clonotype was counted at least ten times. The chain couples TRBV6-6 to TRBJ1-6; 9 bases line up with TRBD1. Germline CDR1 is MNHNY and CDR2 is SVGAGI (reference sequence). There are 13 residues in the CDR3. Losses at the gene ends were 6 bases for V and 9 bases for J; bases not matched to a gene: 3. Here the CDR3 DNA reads TGTGCCAGCAGAACAGGGGGCATTTCACCCCTCCACTTT. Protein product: CASRTGGISPLHF.

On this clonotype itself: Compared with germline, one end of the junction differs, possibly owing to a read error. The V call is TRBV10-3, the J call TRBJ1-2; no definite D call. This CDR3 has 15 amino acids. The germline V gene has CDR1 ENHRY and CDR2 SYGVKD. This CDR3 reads CAISDPGGNNYGYTF. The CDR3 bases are TGTGCTATCAGTGACCCGGGCGGTAATAACTATGGCTACACCTTC.